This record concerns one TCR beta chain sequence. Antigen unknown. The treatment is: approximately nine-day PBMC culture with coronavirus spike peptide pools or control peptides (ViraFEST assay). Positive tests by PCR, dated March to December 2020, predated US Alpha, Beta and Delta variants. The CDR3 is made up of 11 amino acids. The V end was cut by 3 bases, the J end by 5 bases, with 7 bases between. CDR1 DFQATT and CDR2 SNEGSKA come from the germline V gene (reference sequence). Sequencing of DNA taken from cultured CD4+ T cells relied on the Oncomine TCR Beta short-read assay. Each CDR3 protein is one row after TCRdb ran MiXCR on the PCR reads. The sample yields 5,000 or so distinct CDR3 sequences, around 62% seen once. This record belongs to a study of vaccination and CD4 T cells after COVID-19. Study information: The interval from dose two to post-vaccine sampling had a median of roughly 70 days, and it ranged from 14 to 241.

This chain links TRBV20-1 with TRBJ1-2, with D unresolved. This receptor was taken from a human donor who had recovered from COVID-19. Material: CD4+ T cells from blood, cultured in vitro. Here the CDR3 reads CSASAGYGYTF. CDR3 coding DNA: TGCAGTGCTAGCGCCGGGTATGGCTACACCTTC.